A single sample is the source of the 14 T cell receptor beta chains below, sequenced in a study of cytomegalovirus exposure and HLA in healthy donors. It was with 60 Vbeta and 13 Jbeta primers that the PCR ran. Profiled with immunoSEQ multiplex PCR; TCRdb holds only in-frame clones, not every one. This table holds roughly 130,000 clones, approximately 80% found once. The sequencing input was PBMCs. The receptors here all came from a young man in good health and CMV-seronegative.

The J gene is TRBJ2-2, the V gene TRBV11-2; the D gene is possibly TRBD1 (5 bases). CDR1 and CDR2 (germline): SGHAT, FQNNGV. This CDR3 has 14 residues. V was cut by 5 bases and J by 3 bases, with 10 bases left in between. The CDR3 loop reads CASSPDRYTGELFF. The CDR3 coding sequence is TGTGCCAGCAGCCCCGACAGATACACCGGGGAGCTGTTTTTT.

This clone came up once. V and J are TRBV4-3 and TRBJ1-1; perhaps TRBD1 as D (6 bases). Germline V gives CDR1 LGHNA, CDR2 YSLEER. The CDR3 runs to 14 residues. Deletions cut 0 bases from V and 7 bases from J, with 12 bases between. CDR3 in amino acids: CASSQDWRGGEAFF. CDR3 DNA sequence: TGCGCCAGCAGCCAAGATTGGAGGGGGGGTGAAGCTTTCTTT.

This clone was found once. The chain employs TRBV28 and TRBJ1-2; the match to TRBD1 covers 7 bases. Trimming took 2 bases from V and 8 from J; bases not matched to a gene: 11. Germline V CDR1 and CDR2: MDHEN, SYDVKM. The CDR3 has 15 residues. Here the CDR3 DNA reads TGTGCCAGCAGTTTACTCGGCGACAGGGTGTGGGGCTACACCTTC. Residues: CASSLLGDRVWGYTF.

The CDR3 nucleotides read TGTGCCAGAAGCGCTCCCGGGACAGGCGGAGAAAAACTGTTTTTT. It codes for CARSAPGTGGEKLFF. J is TRBJ1-4 and V is TRBV2, with TRBD1 identical over 8 bases. The length of the CDR3 is 15 residues. J gave up 8 bases and V 9 bases, and 14 bases lay outside the gene matches. Germline CDR1 is SNHLY and CDR2 is FYNNEI.

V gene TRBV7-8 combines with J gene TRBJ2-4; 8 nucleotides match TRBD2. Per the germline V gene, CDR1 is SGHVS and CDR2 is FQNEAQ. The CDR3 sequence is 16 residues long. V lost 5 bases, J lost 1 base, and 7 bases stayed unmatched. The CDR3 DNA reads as TGTGCCAGCAGCGAGAGAGCGGGAGATGCCAAAAACATTCAGTACTTC. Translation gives CASSERAGDAKNIQYF.

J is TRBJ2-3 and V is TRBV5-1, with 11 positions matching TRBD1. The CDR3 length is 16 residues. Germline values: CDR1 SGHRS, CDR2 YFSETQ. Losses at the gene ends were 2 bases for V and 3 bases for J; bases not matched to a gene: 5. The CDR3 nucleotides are TGCGCCAGCAGCTTTTCCGGGACAGGGGGGACAGATACGCAGTATTTT. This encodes CASSFSGTGGTDTQYF. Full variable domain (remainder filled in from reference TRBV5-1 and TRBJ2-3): KAGVTQTPRYLIKTRGQQVTLSCSPISGHRSVSWYQQTPGQGLQFLFEYFSETQRNKGNFPGRFSGRQFSNSRSEMNVSTLELGDSALYLCASSFSGTGGTDTQYFGPGTRLTVL.

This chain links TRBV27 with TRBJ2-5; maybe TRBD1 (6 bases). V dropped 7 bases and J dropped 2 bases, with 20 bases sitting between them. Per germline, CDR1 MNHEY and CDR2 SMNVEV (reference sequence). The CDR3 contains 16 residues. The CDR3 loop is CASTEFQGPGQETQYF. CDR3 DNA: TGTGCCAGCACGGAGTTTCAGGGGCCAGGACAAGAGACCCAGTACTTC.

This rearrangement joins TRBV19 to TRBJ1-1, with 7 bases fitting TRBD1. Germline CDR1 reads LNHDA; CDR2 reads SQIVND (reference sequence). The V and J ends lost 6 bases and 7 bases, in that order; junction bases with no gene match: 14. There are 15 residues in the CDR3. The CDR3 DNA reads TGTGCCAGTAGCCCGGCAGGGGGACTGAGGAGTGAAGCTTTCTTT. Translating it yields CASSPAGGLRSEAFF.

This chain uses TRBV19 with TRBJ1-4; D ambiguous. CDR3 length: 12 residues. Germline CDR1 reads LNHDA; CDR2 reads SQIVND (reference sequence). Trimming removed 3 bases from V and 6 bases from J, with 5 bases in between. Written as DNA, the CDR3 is TGTGCCAGTAGTATTACTTATGAAAAACTGTTTTTT. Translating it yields CASSITYEKLFF.

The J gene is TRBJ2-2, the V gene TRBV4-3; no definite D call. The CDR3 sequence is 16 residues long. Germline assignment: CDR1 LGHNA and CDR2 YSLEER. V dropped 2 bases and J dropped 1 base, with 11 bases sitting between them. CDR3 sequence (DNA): TGCGCCAGCAGCCAATTAACTGGAGTGAACACCGGGGAGCTGTTTTTT. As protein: CASSQLTGVNTGELFF.

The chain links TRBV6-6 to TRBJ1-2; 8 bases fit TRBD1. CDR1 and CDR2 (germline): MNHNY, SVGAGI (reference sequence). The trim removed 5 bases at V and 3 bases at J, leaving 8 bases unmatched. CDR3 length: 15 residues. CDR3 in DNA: TGTGCCAGCAGTCGCTCAATACAGGGGGACTATGGCTACACCTTC. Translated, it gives CASSRSIQGDYGYTF.

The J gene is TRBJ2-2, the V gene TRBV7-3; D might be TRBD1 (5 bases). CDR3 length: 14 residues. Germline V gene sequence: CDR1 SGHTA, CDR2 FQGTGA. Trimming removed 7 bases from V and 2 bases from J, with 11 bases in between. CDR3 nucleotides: TGTGCCAGCACCCTTGACAGTAACACCGGGGAGCTGTTTTTT. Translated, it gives CASTLDSNTGELFF.

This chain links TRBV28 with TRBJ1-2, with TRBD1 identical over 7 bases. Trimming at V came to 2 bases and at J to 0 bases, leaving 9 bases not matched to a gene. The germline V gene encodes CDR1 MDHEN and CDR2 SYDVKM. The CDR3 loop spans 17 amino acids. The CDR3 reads CASSLRGIRGANYGYTF. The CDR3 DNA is TGTGCCAGCAGTTTAAGGGGGATCAGGGGGGCTAACTATGGCTACACCTTC.

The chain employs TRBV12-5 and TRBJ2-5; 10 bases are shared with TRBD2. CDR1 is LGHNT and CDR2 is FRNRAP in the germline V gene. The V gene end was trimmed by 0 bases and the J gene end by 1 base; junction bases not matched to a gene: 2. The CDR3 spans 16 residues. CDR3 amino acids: CASGLVTSGAQETQYF. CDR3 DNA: TGTGCTAGTGGTTTGGTAACTAGCGGGGCCCAAGAGACCCAGTACTTC.